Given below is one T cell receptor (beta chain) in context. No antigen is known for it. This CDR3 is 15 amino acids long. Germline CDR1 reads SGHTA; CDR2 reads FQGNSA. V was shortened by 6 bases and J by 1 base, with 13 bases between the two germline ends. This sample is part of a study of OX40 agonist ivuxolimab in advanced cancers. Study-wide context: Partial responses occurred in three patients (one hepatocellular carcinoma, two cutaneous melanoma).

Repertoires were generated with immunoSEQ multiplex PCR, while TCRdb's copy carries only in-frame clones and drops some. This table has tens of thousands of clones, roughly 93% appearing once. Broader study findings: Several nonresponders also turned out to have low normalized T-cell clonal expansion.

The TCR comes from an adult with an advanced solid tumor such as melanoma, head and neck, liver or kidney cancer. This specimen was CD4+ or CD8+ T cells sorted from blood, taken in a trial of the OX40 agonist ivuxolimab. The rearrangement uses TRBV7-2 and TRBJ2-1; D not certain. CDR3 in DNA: TGTGCCAGCAGGTTATCTTCGAGTTCCTACAATGAGCAGTTCTTC. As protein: CASRLSSSSYNEQFF.